Listed below are T cell receptor beta chains from one sample, sequenced in a study of cytomegalovirus exposure and HLA in healthy donors. Method: immunoSEQ multiplex PCR; TCRdb's copy keeps in-frame clones and lacks some. The profile shows 75,000 to 100,000 clones, 60% to 80% of them singletons. Sequencing used PBMCs. Source of these receptors: a female donor in good health and CMV-seronegative. CDR3s include the opening cysteine and the closing phenylalanine or tryptophan. D genes are given only for firm matches. Clone size, where shown, is once, few, many, or a class for clones that have expanded.

CDR3nt	CDR3aa	v_gene	d_gene	j_gene	abundance
TGCGCCAGCAGCTTGGGGACTAGCGGGAGCACAGATACGCAGTATTTT	CASSLGTSGSTDTQYF	TRBV5-1	TRBD2	TRBJ2-3	NA
TGTGCTAGCAGCTTAAGGGCGCCGCGACCGACAGCCCCTGGGGATGAGCAGTTCTTC	CASSLRAPRPTAPGDEQFF	TRBV7-7	NA	TRBJ2-1	NA
TGCGCCAGCAGCTTGGGGGTCTCGGGAGTGGGGGAGACCCAGTACTTC	CASSLGVSGVGETQYF	TRBV5-1	NA	TRBJ2-5	NA
TGTGCCAGCAGTTACTCGACTAGCGGGACTCTAAGGGAGCAGTACTTC	CASSYSTSGTLREQYF	TRBV6-5	TRBD2	TRBJ2-7	NA
TGTGCCAGCAGTGAGACAGGGTCCTTGGGCAATCAGCCCCAGCATTTT	CASSETGSLGNQPQHF	TRBV28	TRBD1	TRBJ1-5	few
TGCAGCGTTGATCCCCCTGGGACAGGGGGTTCCTATGGCTACACCTTC	CSVDPPGTGGSYGYTF	TRBV29-1	TRBD1	TRBJ1-2	NA
TGTGCCAGCAGCCCAACAGGGTATCAGCCCCAGCATTTT	CASSPTGYQPQHF	TRBV6-5	NA	TRBJ1-5	NA
TGCGCCAGCAGTGAGTCGGGGATTCGGGGGGGCTACAATGAGCAGTTCTTC	CASSESGIRGGYNEQFF	TRBV10-2	TRBD2	TRBJ2-1	NA
TGTGCCAGCAGTGGGGGGCAGTTCTCTGGAAACACCATATATTTT	CASSGGQFSGNTIYF	TRBV6-1	NA	TRBJ1-3	NA
TGTGCCAGCAGTCCGGGAGGACTAGCGGGAGAGACCCAGTACTTC	CASSPGGLAGETQYF	TRBV28	TRBD2	TRBJ2-5	NA
TGTGCCAGCAGTTTTGAGGGACAGGCCTCTGGGGCCAACGTCCTGACTTTC	CASSFEGQASGANVLTF	TRBV27	TRBD1	TRBJ2-6	NA
TGTGCCAGCAGTGAAGGGACTCCTCCGAACTATGGCTACACCTTC	CASSEGTPPNYGYTF	TRBV6-1	NA	TRBJ1-2	NA
TGTGCCAGCAGCTTCTCGGAAGGGAGTCAGCCCCAGCATTTT	CASSFSEGSQPQHF	TRBV7-9	NA	TRBJ1-5	NA
TGTGCCAGCAGCCTGAATGGAGTCTATGGCTACACCTTC	CASSLNGVYGYTF	TRBV28	NA	TRBJ1-2	NA
TGTGCCAGCAGTTTATTAAATCCGGGTAACTCACCCCTCCACTTT	CASSLLNPGNSPLHF	TRBV28	NA	TRBJ1-6	NA
TGTGCCAGCAGTCCGCCCCATACAGGGGCCAAGTACTTC	CASSPPHTGAKYF	TRBV27	TRBD1	TRBJ2-7	NA
TGTGCCAGCAGCTTGGCAGGGGGGACGCGGTATTTT	CASSLAGGTRYF	TRBV5-4	NA	TRBJ2-3	NA
TGCGCCAGCAGCCAAGGGGCGAGCGGGGGGGAGACCCAGTACTTC	CASSQGASGGETQYF	TRBV4-3	TRBD2	TRBJ2-5	NA
TGTGCCAGCAGTTTAACACAGGTCCGCTACGAGCAGTACTTC	CASSLTQVRYEQYF	TRBV28	NA	TRBJ2-7	NA
TGTGCCAGCAGCCATTGGGACAGCAACACTGAAGCTTTCTTT	CASSHWDSNTEAFF	TRBV7-9	TRBD1	TRBJ1-1	NA
TGTGCCTGGAGTGATCTGGGCCAGCCCCAGCATTTT	CAWSDLGQPQHF	TRBV30	NA	TRBJ1-5	NA
TGTGCCATCTCGGACAGCTATGGCTACACCTTC	CAISDSYGYTF	TRBV6-1	NA	TRBJ1-2	NA
TGCGCCAGCAGCTTGGGACTAGCGGGAGGGCTAGGGACCCAGTACTTC	CASSLGLAGGLGTQYF	TRBV5-1	TRBD2	TRBJ2-5	NA
TGTGCCTGGATTGCCGGACAGGGATTGTCTGGGGCCAACGTCCTGACTTTC	CAWIAGQGLSGANVLTF	TRBV30	TRBD1	TRBJ2-6	NA
TGTGCCAGCTCACCACCGCAATTAGGCAATCAGCCCCAGCATTTT	CASSPPQLGNQPQHF	TRBV18	NA	TRBJ1-5	NA
TGTGCCATCAGCTTAGGCGAGATTAGCGGGGGTTCCCGGGAGACCCAGTACTTC	CAISLGEISGGSRETQYF	TRBV7-2	TRBD2	TRBJ2-5	NA
TGTGCCAGCAGCTTTGTCATTGAGCCTGAAGCTTTCTTT	CASSFVIEPEAFF	TRBV5-6	NA	TRBJ1-1	few
TGTGCCAGCAGCTCCGGGGTCAACATTCAGTACTTC	CASSSGVNIQYF	TRBV7-9	NA	TRBJ2-4	NA
TGTGCCAGCAGTCCCCTAAACACTGAAGCTTTCTTT	CASSPLNTEAFF	TRBV28	NA	TRBJ1-1	NA
TGTGCCAGCAGCGCCGGGGGTAGTGGGAGGCAGTACTTC	CASSAGGSGRQYF	TRBV2	NA	TRBJ2-7	NA
TGTGCCAGCAGCGTAGAGGGACAGGGGTTAAGCGAGCAGTACTTC	CASSVEGQGLSEQYF	TRBV9	TRBD1	TRBJ2-7	NA
TGTGCCAGCAGCCTGACAGGCTTGAACACTGAAGCTTTCTTT	CASSLTGLNTEAFF	TRBV9	NA	TRBJ1-1	NA
TGTGCCAGCAGTGCAATAGCGGATCAGCCCCAGCATTTT	CASSAIADQPQHF	TRBV6-5	NA	TRBJ1-5	NA
TGTGCCAGCAGTTTTTCGGGTGGCTACACCTTC	CASSFSGGYTF	TRBV28	NA	TRBJ1-2	NA
TGTGCCAGCAGTTTATCGACGGTCCCAGCTAGCACTGAAGCTTTCTTT	CASSLSTVPASTEAFF	TRBV28	NA	TRBJ1-1	few
TGTGCCAGCAGTGAAGGGACAGGGTCAGGGGATGAGCAGTTCTTC	CASSEGTGSGDEQFF	TRBV6-1	TRBD1	TRBJ2-1	few
TGTGCCAGCTCACCACTAGCGGGAGTGGGTAATGAGCAGTTCTTC	CASSPLAGVGNEQFF	TRBV18	TRBD2	TRBJ2-1	NA
TGTGCCAGCAGTGTGGGCCGTCGGGGCGGGAGCCGCTACGAGCAGTACTTC	CASSVGRRGGSRYEQYF	TRBV6-1	TRBD2	TRBJ2-7	once
TGTGCAAGTCGCTTTTGGACAGAGAGCTCCTACGAGCAGTACTTC	CASRFWTESSYEQYF	TRBV12-2	NA	TRBJ2-7	NA
TGTGCCAGCACTCTGGTCCCAGAGCGTGGCTACACCTTC	CASTLVPERGYTF	TRBV28	NA	TRBJ1-2	NA
TGTGCCAGCAGCTTGGCCGATCAGCCCCAGCATTTT	CASSLADQPQHF	TRBV7-6	NA	TRBJ1-5	NA
TGTGCCACACGGAGGGACAGGGGGGAATACAATGAGCAGTTCTTC	CATRRDRGEYNEQFF	TRBV6-1	TRBD1	TRBJ2-1	NA
TGTGCCAGCAGCCCCAGGGTATCCCCTAACTATGGCTACACCTTC	CASSPRVSPNYGYTF	TRBV9	NA	TRBJ1-2	NA
TGTGCCAGCAGTGGACCGGGACTAGCGGGGTACTACGAGCAGTACTTC	CASSGPGLAGYYEQYF	TRBV6-1	TRBD2	TRBJ2-7	NA
TGTGCCAGCAGTGAGACAGGGAACCTCAATGAAAAACTGTTTTTT	CASSETGNLNEKLFF	TRBV6-1	TRBD1	TRBJ1-4	NA
TGTGCCAGCATGGCCGGGGGGGCAGATACGCAGTATTTT	CASMAGGADTQYF	TRBV2	TRBD2	TRBJ2-3	few
TGTGCCAGCAGTGGGGCAGGGGAGGGCCCAACTAATGAAAAACTGTTTTTT	CASSGAGEGPTNEKLFF	TRBV28	NA	TRBJ1-4	NA
TGTGCTAGCAGCTTAATGGCGGGGAACACCGGGGAGCTGTTTTTT	CASSLMAGNTGELFF	TRBV7-7	NA	TRBJ2-2	NA
TGTGCCAGCAGTGACCCGGGAGATTACTTCTCTGGGGCCAACGTCCTGACTTTC	CASSDPGDYFSGANVLTF	TRBV2	NA	TRBJ2-6	few
TGTGCCAGCAGTTCGCGGGCGGGAGTCTCCTACGAGCAGTACTTC	CASSSRAGVSYEQYF	TRBV27	TRBD2	TRBJ2-7	NA
TGTGCCAGCATAGGGACAAGATACAATGAGCAGTTCTTC	CASIGTRYNEQFF	TRBV25-1	NA	TRBJ2-1	NA
TGCGCCAGCAGACCCGGCGGGGGAGATGAAAAACTGTTTTTT	CASRPGGGDEKLFF	TRBV5-1	NA	TRBJ1-4	NA
TGTGCCAGTAGTATAGATCAAGGGAGGGCCTACGAGCAGTACTTC	CASSIDQGRAYEQYF	TRBV19	TRBD2	TRBJ2-7	few
TGTGCCAGCAAGCATTTTTTCGGCAGGGGTGGAGAAAAACTGTTTTTT	CASKHFFGRGGEKLFF	TRBV2	NA	TRBJ1-4	NA
TGTGCCAGTAGTCCCTCCTTTCCCCCCCGGAGGTACTTC	CASSPSFPPRRYF	TRBV19	NA	TRBJ2-5	few
TGTGCCTGGAGTACTAGCGGGGTCACAGATACGCAGTATTTT	CAWSTSGVTDTQYF	TRBV30	TRBD2	TRBJ2-3	NA
TGTGCCAGCAGCCAAGTACGAGGGAGGGAAGCATACACCATATATTTT	CASSQVRGREAYTIYF	TRBV14	NA	TRBJ1-3	NA
TGCGCCAGCAGCCAAGATGTCAGAAACATTCAGTACTTC	CASSQDVRNIQYF	TRBV4-1	NA	TRBJ2-4	NA
TGTGCCAGCAGCTTACAGGGACAGGGGGGCTACGAGCAGTACTTC	CASSLQGQGGYEQYF	TRBV7-9	TRBD1	TRBJ2-7	NA
TGTGCCAGCAGCATCCCGACTAGCGGCCACCGCTCCTACGAGCAGTACTTC	CASSIPTSGHRSYEQYF	TRBV28	TRBD2	TRBJ2-7	NA